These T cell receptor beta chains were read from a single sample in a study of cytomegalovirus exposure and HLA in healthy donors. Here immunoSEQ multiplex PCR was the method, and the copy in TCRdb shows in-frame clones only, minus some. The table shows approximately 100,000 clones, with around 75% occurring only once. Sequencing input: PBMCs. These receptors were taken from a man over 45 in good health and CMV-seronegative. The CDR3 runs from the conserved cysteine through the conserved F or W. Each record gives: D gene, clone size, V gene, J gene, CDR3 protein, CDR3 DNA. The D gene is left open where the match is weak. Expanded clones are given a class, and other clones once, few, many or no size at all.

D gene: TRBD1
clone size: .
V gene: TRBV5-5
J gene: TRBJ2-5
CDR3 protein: CASSSLQGDQETQYF
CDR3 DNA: TGTGCCAGCAGCTCACTCCAGGGGGACCAAGAGACCCAGTACTTC

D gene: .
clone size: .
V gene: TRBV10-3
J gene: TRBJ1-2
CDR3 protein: CAISSFDRDTNYGYTF
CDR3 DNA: TGTGCCATCAGCTCTTTTGACCGGGACACAAACTATGGCTACACCTTC

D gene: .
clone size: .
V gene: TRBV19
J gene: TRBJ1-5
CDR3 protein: CASSIGLNSNQPQHF
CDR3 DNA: TGTGCCAGTAGTATAGGGCTCAATTCCAATCAGCCCCAGCATTTT

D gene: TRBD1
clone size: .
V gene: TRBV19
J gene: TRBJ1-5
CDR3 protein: CASSLRTGGNQPQHF
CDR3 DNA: TGTGCCAGTAGTCTTAGGACAGGGGGAAATCAGCCCCAGCATTTT

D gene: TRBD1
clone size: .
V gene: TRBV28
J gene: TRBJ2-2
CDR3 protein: CASTLGQAYTGELFF
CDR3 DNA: TGTGCCAGCACCCTGGGACAGGCTTACACCGGGGAGCTGTTTTTT

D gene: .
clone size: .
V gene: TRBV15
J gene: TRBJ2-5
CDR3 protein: CATSNNAPNRVFAQETQYF
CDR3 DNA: TGTGCCACCAGCAACAACGCACCCAACAGGGTTTTCGCCCAAGAGACCCAGTACTTC

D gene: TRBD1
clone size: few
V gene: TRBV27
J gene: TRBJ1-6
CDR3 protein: CASSTSGTGFSPLHF
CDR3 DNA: TGTGCCAGCAGTACTTCCGGGACAGGGTTTTCACCCCTCCACTTT

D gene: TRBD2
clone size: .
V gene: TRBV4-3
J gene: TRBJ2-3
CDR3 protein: CASSPSLLAGDTDTQYF
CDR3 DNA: TGCGCCAGCAGCCCTTCATTACTAGCGGGAGACACAGATACGCAGTATTTT

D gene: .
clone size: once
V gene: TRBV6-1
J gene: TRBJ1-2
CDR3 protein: CASSEEQPLGYTF
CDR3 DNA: TGTGCCAGCAGTGAAGAACAGCCCCTAGGCTACACCTTC

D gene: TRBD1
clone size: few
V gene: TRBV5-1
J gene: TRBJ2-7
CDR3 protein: CASSFSLSWDRGGEQYF
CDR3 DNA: TGCGCCAGCAGCTTTTCCCTCTCATGGGACAGGGGAGGAGAGCAGTACTTC

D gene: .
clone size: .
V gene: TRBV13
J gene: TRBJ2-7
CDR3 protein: CASSFKGRGKDEQYF
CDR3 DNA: TGTGCCAGCAGCTTTAAGGGGAGGGGGAAAGACGAGCAGTACTTC

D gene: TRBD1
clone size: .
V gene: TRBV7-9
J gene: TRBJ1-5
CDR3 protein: CSSSLTQGNDQPQHF
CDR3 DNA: TGTTCCAGCAGCTTGACACAGGGGAACGATCAGCCCCAGCATTTT

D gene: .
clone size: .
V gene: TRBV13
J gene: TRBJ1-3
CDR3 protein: CASSLESANTIYF
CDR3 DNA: TGTGCCAGCAGCCTTGAATCTGCGAACACCATATATTTT

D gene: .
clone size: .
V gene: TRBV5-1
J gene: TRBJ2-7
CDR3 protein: CASSITTASSYEQYF
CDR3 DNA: TGCGCCAGCAGCATTACGACAGCCAGCTCCTACGAGCAGTACTTC

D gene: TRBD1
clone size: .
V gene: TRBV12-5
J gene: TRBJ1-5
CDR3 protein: CASGLTGTGDLYSNQPQHF
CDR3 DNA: TGTGCTAGTGGTCTTACCGGGACAGGGGACCTCTATAGCAATCAGCCCCAGCATTTT

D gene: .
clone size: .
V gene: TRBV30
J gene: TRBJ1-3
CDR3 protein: CAWRLVGALRNTIYF
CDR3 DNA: TGTGCCTGGAGACTCGTGGGAGCTCTGAGAAACACCATATATTTT

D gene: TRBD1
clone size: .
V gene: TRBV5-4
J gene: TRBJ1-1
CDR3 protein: CASSLGQGANTEAFF
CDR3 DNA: TGTGCCAGCAGCTTGGGGCAGGGGGCGAACACTGAAGCTTTCTTT

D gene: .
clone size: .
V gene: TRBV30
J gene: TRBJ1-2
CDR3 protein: CASNSGYGYTF
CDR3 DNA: TGTGCCTCAAACAGTGGTTATGGCTACACCTTC

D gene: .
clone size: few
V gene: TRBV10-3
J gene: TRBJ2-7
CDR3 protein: CASSPQGAHEQYF
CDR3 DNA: TGTGCCAGCTCCCCCCAGGGTGCTCACGAGCAGTACTTC

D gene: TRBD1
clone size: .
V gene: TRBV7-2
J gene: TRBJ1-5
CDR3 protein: CASSKDRGNQPQHF
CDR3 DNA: TGTGCCAGCAGCAAAGACAGGGGCAATCAGCCCCAGCATTTT

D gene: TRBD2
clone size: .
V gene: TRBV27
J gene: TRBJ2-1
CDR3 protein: CASSLPGLGNEQFF
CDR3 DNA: TGTGCCAGCAGTCTGCCGGGACTAGGCAATGAGCAGTTCTTC

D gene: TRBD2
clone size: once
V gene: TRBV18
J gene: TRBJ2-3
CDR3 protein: CASSPAASGSPTDTQYF
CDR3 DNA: TGTGCCAGCTCACCTGCGGCTAGCGGGAGTCCCACAGATACGCAGTATTTT

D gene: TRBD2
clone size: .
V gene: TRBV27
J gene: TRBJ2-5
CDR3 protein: CASSLSAPSSGGAAETQYF
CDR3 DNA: TGTGCCAGCAGTTTATCCGCCCCATCTAGCGGGGGGGCCGCGGAGACCCAGTACTTC

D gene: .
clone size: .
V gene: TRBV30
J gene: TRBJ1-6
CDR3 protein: CAWTRGGSNSPLHF
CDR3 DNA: TGTGCCTGGACTCGAGGAGGGTCTAATTCACCCCTCCACTTT

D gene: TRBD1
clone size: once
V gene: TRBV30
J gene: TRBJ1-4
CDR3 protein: CAWSQGATNEKLFF
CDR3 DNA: TGTGCCTGGAGTCAGGGGGCAACTAATGAAAAACTGTTTTTT

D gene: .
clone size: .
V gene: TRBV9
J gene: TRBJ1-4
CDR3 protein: CASSALHHPAPATNEKLFF
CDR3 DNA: TGTGCCAGCAGCGCACTCCACCACCCAGCGCCAGCAACTAATGAAAAACTGTTTTTT

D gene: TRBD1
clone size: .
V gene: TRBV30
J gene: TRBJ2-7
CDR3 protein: CAWRGRDRDYEQHF
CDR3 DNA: TGTGCCTGGAGGGGCCGGGACAGGGACTACGAGCAGCACTTC

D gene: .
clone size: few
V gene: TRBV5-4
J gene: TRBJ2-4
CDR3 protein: CASSLGGLGILAKNIQYF
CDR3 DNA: TGTGCCAGCAGCTTGGGAGGGTTGGGGATACTAGCCAAAAACATTCAGTACTTC

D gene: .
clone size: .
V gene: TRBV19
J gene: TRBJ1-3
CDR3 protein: CASSIDRDTLRNTIYF
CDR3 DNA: TGTGCCAGTAGTATAGACCGGGACACCCTTCGAAACACCATATATTTT

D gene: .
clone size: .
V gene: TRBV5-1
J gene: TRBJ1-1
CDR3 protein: CASSLGVRAEAFF
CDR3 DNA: TGCGCCAGCAGCTTGGGAGTGAGAGCTGAAGCTTTCTTT

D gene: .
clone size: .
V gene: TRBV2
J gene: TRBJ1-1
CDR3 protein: CASSRGENTEAFF
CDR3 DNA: TGTGCCAGCAGTCGGGGGGAGAACACTGAAGCTTTCTTT

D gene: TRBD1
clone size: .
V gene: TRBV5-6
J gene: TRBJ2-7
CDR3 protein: CASNQQGAHEQYF
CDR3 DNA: TGTGCCAGCAACCAACAGGGGGCCCACGAGCAGTACTTC

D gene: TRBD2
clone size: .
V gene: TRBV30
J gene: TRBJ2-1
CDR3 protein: CARSGAGGNEQFF
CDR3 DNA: TGTGCCAGAAGCGGAGCGGGGGGTAATGAGCAGTTCTTC

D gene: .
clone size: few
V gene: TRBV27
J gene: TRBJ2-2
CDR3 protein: CASSFGASTGELFF
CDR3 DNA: TGTGCCAGCAGTTTCGGAGCGTCCACCGGGGAGCTGTTTTTT

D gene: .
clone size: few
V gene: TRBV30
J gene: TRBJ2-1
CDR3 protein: CAWRHPAGYEQFF
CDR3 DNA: TGTGCCTGGAGACACCCAGCAGGGTATGAGCAGTTCTTC

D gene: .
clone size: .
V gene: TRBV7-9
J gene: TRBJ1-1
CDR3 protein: CASSLVVAGVEAFF
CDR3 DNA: TGTGCCAGCAGCTTAGTTGTGGCAGGTGTTGAAGCTTTCTTT

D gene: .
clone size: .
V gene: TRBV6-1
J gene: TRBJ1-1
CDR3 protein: CANRAGPGTEAFF
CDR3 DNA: TGTGCCAACCGGGCGGGGCCGGGCACTGAAGCTTTCTTT

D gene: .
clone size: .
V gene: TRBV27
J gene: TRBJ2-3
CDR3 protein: CASSLWGREDTQYF
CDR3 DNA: TGTGCCAGCAGTTTATGGGGACGGGAGGATACGCAGTATTTT

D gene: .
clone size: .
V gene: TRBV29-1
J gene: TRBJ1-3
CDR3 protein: CSVAAGNTIYF
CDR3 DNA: TGCAGCGTTGCAGCTGGAAACACCATATATTTT

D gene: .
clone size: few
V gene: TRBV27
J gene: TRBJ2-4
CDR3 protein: CASRAVVGRRLAKNIQYF
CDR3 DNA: TGTGCCAGCAGGGCCGTAGTCGGACGGAGGCTAGCCAAAAACATTCAGTACTTC

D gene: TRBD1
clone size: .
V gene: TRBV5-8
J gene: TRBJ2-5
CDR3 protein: CASSLEWAGGILETQYF
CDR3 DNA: TGTGCCAGCAGCTTGGAATGGGCAGGGGGCATTTTGGAGACCCAGTACTTC

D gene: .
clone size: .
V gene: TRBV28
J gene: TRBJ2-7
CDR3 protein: CASSGRTTNSYEQYF
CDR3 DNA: TGTGCCAGCAGTGGGAGGACAACGAACTCCTACGAGCAGTACTTC

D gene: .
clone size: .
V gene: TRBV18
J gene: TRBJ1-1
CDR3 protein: CASSPGTGEPEAFF
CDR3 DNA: TGTGCCAGCTCACCCGGGACTGGGGAGCCTGAAGCTTTCTTT

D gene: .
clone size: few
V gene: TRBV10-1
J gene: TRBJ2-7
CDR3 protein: CASPRTALYEQYF
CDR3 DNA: TGCGCCAGCCCCCGGACAGCACTTTACGAGCAGTACTTC

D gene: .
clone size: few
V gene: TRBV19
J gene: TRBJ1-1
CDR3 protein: CASSIRVTEAFF
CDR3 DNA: TGTGCCAGTAGTATTCGGGTTACTGAAGCTTTCTTT

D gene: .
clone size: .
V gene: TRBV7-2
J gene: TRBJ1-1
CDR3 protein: CASSLRPPELNTEAFF
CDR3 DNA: TGTGCCAGCAGCTTAAGGCCTCCGGAGTTGAACACTGAAGCTTTCTTT

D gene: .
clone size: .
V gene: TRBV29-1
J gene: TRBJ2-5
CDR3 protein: CSAYQGQETQYF
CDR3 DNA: TGCAGCGCATACCAGGGGCAGGAGACCCAGTACTTC

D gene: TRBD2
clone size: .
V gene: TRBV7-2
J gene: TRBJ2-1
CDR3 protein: CASSPLAGGTYNEQFF
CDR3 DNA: TGTGCCAGCAGCCCCTTAGCGGGAGGAACCTACAATGAGCAGTTCTTC

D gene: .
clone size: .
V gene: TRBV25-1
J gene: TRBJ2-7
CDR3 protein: CASSEPGQYEQYF
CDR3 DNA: TGTGCCAGCAGTGAACCAGGCCAATACGAGCAGTACTTC

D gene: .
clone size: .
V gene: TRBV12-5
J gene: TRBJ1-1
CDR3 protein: CASGQTPVISQAFF
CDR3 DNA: TGTGCTAGTGGTCAAACGCCGGTGATAAGCCAAGCTTTCTTT

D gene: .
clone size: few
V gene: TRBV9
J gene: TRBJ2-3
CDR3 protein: CASSVDVSPSTDTQYF
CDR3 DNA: TGTGCCAGCAGCGTAGACGTTAGTCCTAGCACAGATACGCAGTATTTT

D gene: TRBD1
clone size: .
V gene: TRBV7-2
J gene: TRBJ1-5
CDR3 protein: CASSLGQGDQPQHF
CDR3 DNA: TGTGCCAGCAGCCTGGGACAGGGAGATCAGCCCCAGCATTTT